Below, one T cell receptor beta chain is given with its context. Its antigen remains unknown. These data are taken from a study of CXCR3-negative and CXCR3-positive naive CD8 T cells. General study findings and limits: TRBV-TRBJ usage was similar across naive CXCR3 subsets but distinct in memory cells. Post-cryopreservation CXCR3 expression was partly diminished, and the bulk of assays employed fresh PBMCs. A higher hydrophobicity marked the TRB CDR3s of CXCR3-positive naive cells versus CXCR3-negative naive cells. Memory CD8+ cells showed much lower diversity, while both naive subsets displayed comparably high diversity.

UMI-labeled TRB cDNA libraries were prepared by 5' RACE. TCRdb reanalyzed the 5' RACE reads, giving one entry per CDR3 protein sequence and no DNA. The listing records 90,000 to 100,000 distinct CDR3 sequences. CDR1 and CDR2 from the germline V gene are SQVTM and ANQGSEA. The CDR3 contains 15 residues. Naive CD8+ T cells were CD45RO-CCR7+CD27+CD95-. The sequence derives from a human donor in good health. Some clones in this sample may be carry-over from other donors' samples. The sample consisted of naive CXCR3+ CD8+ T cells from blood. Noted subset: CD45RO-CCR7+CD27+CD95- naive CD8+ T cells expressing CXCR3 (TNR3+). The V gene is TRBV29-1, the J gene TRBJ2-2. CDR3 protein: CSVESTDANTGELFF.